Presented here are 27 T cell receptor beta chains from one specimen sequenced in a study of vaccination and CD4 T cells after COVID-19. For these receptors, no antigen is known. Treatment in this sample: roughly ten-day PBMC culture with coronavirus spike peptide pools or control peptides (ViraFEST assay). Sequenced with the Oncomine TCR Beta short-read assay was DNA taken from cultured CD4+ T cells. Using its own MiXCR run on the PCR reads, TCRdb lists one record per CDR3 protein. The table lists around 1,600 distinct CDR3 sequences, around 79% of them singletons, with around 41% in the top ten. The material was CD4+ T cells from blood, cultured in vitro, obtained after SARS-CoV-2 vaccination. The receptor source for this set is a human donor who had recovered from COVID-19.

The rearrangement uses TRBV6-1 and TRBJ1-5; 10 positions agree with TRBD1. The V gene end was trimmed by 1 base and the J gene end by 7 bases; junction bases not matched to a gene: 4. In germline, CDR1 is MNHNS, CDR2 SASEGT. The CDR3 covers 15 residues. The DNA for the CDR3 is TGTGCCAGCAGTGAAGAGACAGGGGGCAGACAGCCCCAGCATTTT. Its translation: CASSEETGGRQPQHF.

The chain has TRBV7-2 and TRBJ1-1, with D uncertain. The CDR3 runs to 15 residues. CDR1 is SGHTA, CDR2 FQGNSA, per germline. The germline V and J ends were trimmed by 1 base and 0 bases, with 9 bases remaining between them. CDR3 residues: CASSLVGGMNTEAFF. The CDR3 DNA follows: TGTGCCAGCAGCTTAGTAGGTGGGATGAACACTGAAGCTTTCTTT.

V is TRBV7-8 and J is TRBJ2-4; possible D gene TRBD2, 5 bases. With 5 bases removed from V and 0 bases from J, the gap between germline ends came to 11 bases. This CDR3 has 15 residues. In germline, CDR1 is SGHVS, CDR2 FQNEAQ. In DNA form, the CDR3 reads TGTGCCAGCAGCCACATGCGGGTAGCCAAAAACATTCAGTACTTC. Protein product: CASSHMRVAKNIQYF. Together with reference TRBV7-8 and TRBJ2-4, the CDR3 gives the full variable domain: GAGVSQSPRYKVAKRGQDVALRCDPISGHVSLFWYQQALGQGPEFLTYFQNEAQLDKSGLPSDRFFAERPEGSVSTLKIQRTQQEDSAVYLCASSHMRVAKNIQYFGAGTRLSVL.

This clonotype was detected only a few times. This rearrangement joins TRBV7-2 to TRBJ1-2, with D maybe TRBD1 (5 bases). V was clipped by 5 bases and J by 5 bases, with 15 bases between them. Germline V gene lookup returns CDR1 SGHTA and CDR2 FQGNSA. The CDR3 runs 14 residues. For the CDR3, the DNA is TGTGCCAGCAGCCGTCCGCAAGGGGAATATGGCTACACCTTC. It translates to CASSRPQGEYGYTF.

The V and J genes are TRBV6-2 or TRBV6-3 and TRBJ2-5; no reliable D call. Germline-derived CDR1 and CDR2 are MNHEY and SVGEGT. The CDR3 covers 11 residues. Trimming stripped 2 bases from V and 5 bases from J, with 3 bases between. The CDR3 sequence is CASSYRETQYF. Here the CDR3 DNA reads TGTGCCAGCAGTTACAGGGAGACCCAGTACTTC.

V usage is TRBV20-1 and J usage is TRBJ2-7; 8 positions agree with TRBD1. The CDR3 has 14 amino acids. The junction had 6 bases not matched to a gene; V was cut back by 2 bases and J by 3 bases. CDR1 and CDR2 from the germline V gene are DFQATT and SNEGSKA (reference sequence). DNA of the CDR3: TGCAGTGCTAGACTCCGACAGGGGATCTACGAGCAGTACTTC. Its protein is CSARLRQGIYEQYF.

By proportion, this clonotype is large. The chain employs TRBV20-1 and TRBJ2-7; TRBD2 matches at 9 bases. The CDR3 contains 15 residues. The V gene end was trimmed by 0 bases and the J gene end by 1 base; junction bases not matched to a gene: 4. From germline, CDR1 is DFQATT and CDR2 SNEGSKA (reference sequence). The DNA of the CDR3 is TGCAGTGCTAGAGATCCGACTAGCGGTTCCTACGAGCAGTACTTC. It encodes CSARDPTSGSYEQYF.

This sequence joins TRBV20-1 and TRBJ2-3; 11 bases match TRBD2. The CDR3 is made up of 14 amino acids. The germline V gene encodes CDR1 DFQATT and CDR2 SNEGSKA (reference sequence). Germline trimming cut 5 bases from V and 3 bases from J; bases unmatched to any gene: 4. CDR3 in DNA: TGCAGTGCTGAACTAGCGGGGGTGACAGATACGCAGTATTTT. Translation: CSAELAGVTDTQYF.

This clonotype came up a few times. The chain has TRBV7-9 and TRBJ1-5; TRBD1 is a possible D gene (5 bases). The V gene lost 5 bases and the J gene lost 4 bases, with 12 bases spanning the gap. Germline loops: CDR1 SEHNR, CDR2 FQNEAQ (reference sequence). CDR3 length: 14 residues. CDR3 DNA: TGTGCCAGCAGCGACAGTCCGGGGAATCAGCCCCAGCATTTT. This encodes CASSDSPGNQPQHF.

The chain couples TRBV5-6 to TRBJ2-7; D unresolved. The CDR3 extends over 12 amino acids. Trimming removed 4 bases at V and 7 bases at J, with 12 bases between. CDR1 is SGHDT, CDR2 YYEEEE, per germline. CDR3 sequence reads: CASSRLILEQYF. The CDR3 bases are TGTGCCAGCAGCCGGCTTATCTTGGAGCAGTACTTC.

This chain joins TRBV7-8 and TRBJ1-5, with 7 bases matching TRBD1. Germline CDR1 SGHVS, CDR2 FQNEAQ. Unmatched junction bases numbered 9, after V lost 5 bases and J lost 11 bases. There are 13 residues in the CDR3. Here the CDR3 DNA reads TGTGCCAGCAGCACACAGGGGCAAGGGGCCCAGCATTTT. Translated, it gives CASSTQGQGAQHF.

The CDR3 coding sequence is TGTGCCAGCAGTTTAATAGCGGGAGCCAACGAGCAGTACTTC. It yields the protein CASSLIAGANEQYF. V is TRBV2 and J is TRBJ2-7, with 9 bases matching TRBD2. The CDR3 is made up of 14 amino acids. After removal of 5 bases from V and 5 bases from J, the junction contained 7 bases not matched to a gene. CDR1 and CDR2 (germline): SNHLY, FYNNEI.

In its sample, this clonotype was seen once. V is TRBV10-3 and J is TRBJ2-1; 7 bases match TRBD2. Looked up from germline, CDR1 is ENHRY and CDR2 is SYGVKD. There are 13 residues in the CDR3. Germline trimming cut 4 bases from V and 6 bases from J; bases unmatched to any gene: 3. The CDR3 protein is CAISGTGGNEQFF. CDR3 DNA sequence: TGTGCCATCAGTGGAACGGGAGGCAATGAGCAGTTCTTC.

In this sample, this clonotype is large (0.1 to 1%). V gene TRBV7-2 combines with J gene TRBJ1-1; D is unclear. Germline V lookup: CDR1 SGHTA, CDR2 FQGNSA. This CDR3 has 17 amino acids. V lost 0 bases, J lost 0 bases, and 14 bases lay in between. The DNA of the CDR3 is TGTGCCAGCAGCTTAGCCCATAGTGGCAGATTGAACACTGAAGCTTTCTTT. As protein: CASSLAHSGRLNTEAFF.

The chain recombines TRBV20-1 with TRBJ1-2; D call uncertain. In germline, CDR1 is DFQATT, CDR2 SNEGSKA (reference sequence). The CDR3 sequence is 13 residues long. Trimming stripped 5 bases from V and 1 base from J, with 11 bases between. CDR3 residues: CSAVTGINYGYTF. In DNA form, the CDR3 reads TGCAGTGCTGTTACCGGGATTAACTATGGCTACACCTTC.

This chain joins TRBV5-5 and TRBJ2-7, with D perhaps matching TRBD1 (6 bases). Deletions cut 2 bases from V and 5 bases from J, with 14 bases between. CDR3 size: 14 residues. Germline CDR1 SGHKS, CDR2 YYEKEE (reference sequence). DNA of the CDR3: TGTGCCAGCAGCTTCGCAGGGGACGGAAACGAGCAGTACTTC. It translates to CASSFAGDGNEQYF. Using reference TRBV5-5 and TRBJ2-7 for the parts outside the CDR3, the full variable domain is DAGVTQSPTHLIKTRGQQVTLRCSPISGHKSVSWYQQVLGQGPQFIFQYYEKEERGRGNFPDRFSARQFPNYSSELNVNALLLGDSALYLCASSFAGDGNEQYFGPGTRLTVT.

The chain uses TRBV6-1 and TRBJ2-3; 7 bases align to TRBD2. This CDR3 region has 13 residues. J lost 1 base, V lost 5 bases, and 0 bases had no gene match. The germline CDR1 and CDR2 sequences are MNHNS and SASEGT. The CDR3 loop reads CASSTSGTDTQYF. The CDR3 nucleotides are TGTGCCAGCAGTACTAGCGGCACAGATACGCAGTATTTT.

This clonotype was found once. The genes are TRBV19 and TRBJ1-3, with a weak D call TRBD1 (6 bases). The CDR3 sequence is 17 residues long. The V gene's germline CDR1 is LNHDA and CDR2 SQIVND (reference sequence). V lost 5 bases and J lost 0, with 17 bases in between. The CDR3 reads CASSAQFTGPSGNTIYF. The CDR3 DNA is TGTGCCAGTAGTGCCCAGTTTACAGGGCCCTCTGGAAACACCATATATTTT.

The chain couples TRBV30 to TRBJ1-5; D gene ambiguous. V shed 1 base and J shed 8 bases, with 12 bases lying between them. The germline gives CDR1 GTSNPN, CDR2 SVGIG (reference sequence). This CDR3 is built from 13 residues. In DNA, the CDR3 is TGTGCCTGGAGTGCCGGGGTGCGGGAGCCCCAGCATTTT. This encodes CAWSAGVREPQHF.

V gene TRBV7-6 combines with J gene TRBJ2-7, with D maybe TRBD2 (5 bases). V lost 1 base and J lost 2, with 12 bases in between. This CDR3 spans 15 amino acids. The germline V gene has CDR1 SGHVS and CDR2 FNYEAQ. This CDR3 is CASSLGRTGTYEQYF. CDR3 sequence (DNA): TGTGCCAGCAGCTTAGGTAGGACGGGGACCTACGAGCAGTACTTC.

This chain connects TRBV29-1 to TRBJ1-2; D possibly corresponds to TRBD1 (6 bases). V lost 5 bases, J lost 6 bases, and 16 bases lay in between. There are 13 residues in the CDR3. Germline V gene data show CDR1 as SQVTM and CDR2 as ANQGSEA. The CDR3 spells CSVLLQGGDGYTF. CDR3 bases: TGCAGCGTTTTACTACAGGGAGGGGATGGCTACACCTTC. Supplemented by reference TRBV29-1 and TRBJ1-2, the full variable domain reads SAVISQKPSRDICQRGTSLTIQCQVDSQVTMMFWYRQQPGQSLTLIATANQGSEATYESGFVIDKFPISRPNLTFSTLTVSNMSPEDSSIYLCSVLLQGGDGYTFGSGTRLTVV.

The chain couples TRBV19 to TRBJ1-1, with 7 nucleotides matching TRBD1. Germline CDR1 LNHDA, CDR2 SQIVND (reference sequence). The CDR3 totals 13 residues. V lost 6 bases, J lost 10 bases, and 11 bases stayed unmatched. The CDR3 coding sequence is TGTGCCAGTAGAGACAGGGAGGGGTCCGTAGCTTTCTTT. This gives the protein CASRDREGSVAFF.

Sample share makes this clonotype large (0.1 to 1%). The chain has TRBV4-1 and TRBJ2-3; no reliable D call. Trimming cost V 1 base and J 10 bases, with 9 bases left between them. This CDR3 is 12 amino acids long. CDR1 and CDR2 from the germline V gene are MGHRA and YSYEKL. CDR3 region: CASSQVAGPQYF. The CDR3 bases are TGCGCCAGCAGCCAAGTAGCCGGCCCGCAGTATTTT.

The chain uses TRBV7-3 and TRBJ2-3; D perhaps matches TRBD2 (6 bases). CDR1 and CDR2 from the germline V gene are SGHTA and FQGTGA. The V gene lost 2 bases and the J gene lost 2 bases, with 11 bases spanning the gap. The CDR3 consists of 15 residues. The CDR3 loop is CASSLDGSHTDTQYF. CDR3 DNA: TGTGCCAGCAGCTTAGACGGGAGTCACACAGATACGCAGTATTTT.

This chain joins TRBV12-3 or TRBV12-4 and TRBJ2-7; no clear D gene. CDR3 length equals 13 residues. The V and J ends lost 3 bases and 0 bases respectively, with 6 bases between them. The CDR3 nucleotides read TGTGCCAGCAGTTTTTGGAGCTCCTACGAGCAGTACTTC. Encoded protein: CASSFWSSYEQYF.

The chain has TRBV20-1 and TRBJ2-7, with 9 bases that match TRBD1. J lost 5 bases, V lost 5 bases, and 7 bases had no gene match. The CDR3 contains 13 residues. Germline V gene data show CDR1 as DFQATT and CDR2 as SNEGSKA (reference sequence). DNA for the CDR3: TGCAGTGCTCCGGGACAGGGAGCAGACGAGCAGTACTTC. Its protein product is CSAPGQGADEQYF.

The V and J genes are TRBV7-6 and TRBJ2-5; 13 positions agree with TRBD2. V lost 7 bases to trimming and J lost 5 bases; unmatched junction nucleotides: 7. CDR1 SGHVS and CDR2 FNYEAQ come from the germline V gene. This CDR3 comprises 15 residues. CDR3 sequence: CASTPLAGGPETQYF. The DNA of the CDR3 is TGTGCCAGCACCCCACTAGCGGGGGGGCCCGAGACCCAGTACTTC.